Below are 2 T cell receptor beta chains sequenced from a single sample in a study of blood T cells in healthy people across ages. Combining a sample-barcoded 5' primer with a J-beta primer mix, a second PCR ran for roughly 7 to 12 cycles. TCRdb redid the calling of the 5' RACE reads with MiXCR, one entry per CDR3 protein. The table records around 1,500,000 distinct CDR3 sequences, under 30% of them present only once. The sequenced sample consisted of blood. The receptors were sampled from a woman in her twenties or thirties in good health.

This chain links TRBV20-1 with TRBJ2-7; 7 bases map to TRBD2. Germline V CDR1 and CDR2: DFQATT, SNEGSKA (reference sequence). Germline trimming cut 3 bases from V and 0 bases from J; bases unmatched to any gene: 11. The CDR3 length is 16 residues. In nucleotides, the CDR3 is TGCAGTGCTAGTCTCCTAGCGGACGCGAGCTCCTACGAGCAGTACTTC. Translated, it gives CSASLLADASSYEQYF.

The rearrangement links TRBV5-1 to TRBJ1-4; D is ambiguous. The germline V gene encodes CDR1 SGHRS and CDR2 YFSETQ. This CDR3 contains 15 residues. V gave up 5 bases and J gave up 2 bases, with 13 bases separating them. The CDR3, as DNA: TGCGCCAGCAGGCGAGCTAGTACGACTAATGAAAAACTGTTTTTT. As protein: CASRRASTTNEKLFF.